The sequence of this T cell receptor (beta chain) was determined in a study of blood T cell repertoires in COVID-19. Study details: Sample material is recorded as cDNA or gDNA derived from T cells, B-cell-depleted T cells, or PBMCs.

Profiling relied on immunoSEQ multiplex PCR, and the TCRdb table lists in-frame clones only, not all of them. This repertoire shows fewer than 80,000 clones, roughly three quarters found once; its top ten account for approximately 15%. The sample comprised peripheral blood. This receptor was taken from a man aged 55 to 70 with COVID-19, enrolled during active disease.

CDR3 sequence: CASSSRPGFYGYTF. CDR3 in DNA: TGTGCCAGCAGCTCCCGCCCGGGTTTCTATGGCTACACCTTC. This chain links TRBV7-2 with TRBJ1-2, with D uncertain. The CDR3 is made up of 14 amino acids. The V gene's germline CDR1 is SGHTA and CDR2 FQGNSA. Trimming shortened V by 4 bases and J by 4 bases, and 13 bases separated the two germline ends.